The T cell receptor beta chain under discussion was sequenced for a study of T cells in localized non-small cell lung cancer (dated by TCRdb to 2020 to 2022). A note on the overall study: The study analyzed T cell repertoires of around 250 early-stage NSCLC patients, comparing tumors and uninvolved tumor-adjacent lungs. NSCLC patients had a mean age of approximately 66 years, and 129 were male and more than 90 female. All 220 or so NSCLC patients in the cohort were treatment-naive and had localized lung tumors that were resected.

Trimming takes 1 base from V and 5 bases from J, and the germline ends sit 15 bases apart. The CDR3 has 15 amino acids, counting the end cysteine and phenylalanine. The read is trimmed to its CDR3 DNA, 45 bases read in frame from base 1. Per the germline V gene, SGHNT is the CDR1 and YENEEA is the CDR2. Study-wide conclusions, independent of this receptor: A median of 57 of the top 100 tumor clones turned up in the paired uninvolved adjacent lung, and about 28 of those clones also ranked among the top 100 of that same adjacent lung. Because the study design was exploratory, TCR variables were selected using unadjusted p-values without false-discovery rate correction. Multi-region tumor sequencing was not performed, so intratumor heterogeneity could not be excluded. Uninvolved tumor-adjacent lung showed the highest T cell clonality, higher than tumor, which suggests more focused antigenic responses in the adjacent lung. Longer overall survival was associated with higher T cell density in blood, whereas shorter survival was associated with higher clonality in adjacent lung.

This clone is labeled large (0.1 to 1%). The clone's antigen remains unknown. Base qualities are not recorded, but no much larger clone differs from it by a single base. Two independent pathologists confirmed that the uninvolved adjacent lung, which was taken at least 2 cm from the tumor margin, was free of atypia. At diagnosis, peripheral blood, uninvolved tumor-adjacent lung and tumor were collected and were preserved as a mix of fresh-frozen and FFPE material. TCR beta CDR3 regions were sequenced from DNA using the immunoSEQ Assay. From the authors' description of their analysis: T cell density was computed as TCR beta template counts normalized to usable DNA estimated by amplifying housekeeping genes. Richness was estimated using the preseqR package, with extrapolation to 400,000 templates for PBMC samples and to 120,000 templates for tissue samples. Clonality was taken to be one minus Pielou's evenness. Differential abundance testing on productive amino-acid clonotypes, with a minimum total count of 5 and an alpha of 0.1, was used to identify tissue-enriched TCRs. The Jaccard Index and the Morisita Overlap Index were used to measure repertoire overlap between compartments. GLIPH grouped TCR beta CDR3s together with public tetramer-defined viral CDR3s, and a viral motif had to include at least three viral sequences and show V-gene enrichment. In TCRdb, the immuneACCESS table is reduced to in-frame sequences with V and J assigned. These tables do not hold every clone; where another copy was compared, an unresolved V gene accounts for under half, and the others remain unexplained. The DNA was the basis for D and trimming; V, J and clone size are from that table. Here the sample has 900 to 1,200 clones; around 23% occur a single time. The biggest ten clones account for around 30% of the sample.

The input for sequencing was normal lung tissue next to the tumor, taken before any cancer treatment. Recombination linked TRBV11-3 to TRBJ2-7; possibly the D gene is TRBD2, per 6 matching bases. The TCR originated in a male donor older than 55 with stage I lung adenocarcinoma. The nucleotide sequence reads TGTGCCAGCAGCTTAGGGGCCGGGACTCGGGACGAGCAGTACTTC. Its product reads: CASSLGAGTRDEQYF.